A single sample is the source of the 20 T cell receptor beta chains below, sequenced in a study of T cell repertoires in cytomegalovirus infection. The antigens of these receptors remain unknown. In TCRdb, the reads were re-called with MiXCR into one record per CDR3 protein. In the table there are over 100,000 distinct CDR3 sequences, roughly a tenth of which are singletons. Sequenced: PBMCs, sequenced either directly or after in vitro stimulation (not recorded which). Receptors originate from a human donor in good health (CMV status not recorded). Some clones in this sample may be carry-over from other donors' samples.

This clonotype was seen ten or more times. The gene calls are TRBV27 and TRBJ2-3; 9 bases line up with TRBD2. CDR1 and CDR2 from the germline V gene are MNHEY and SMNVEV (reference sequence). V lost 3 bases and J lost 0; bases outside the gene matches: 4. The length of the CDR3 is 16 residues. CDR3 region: CASSFSLAGSTDTQYF. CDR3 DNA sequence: TGTGCCAGCAGTTTCTCCCTAGCGGGGAGCACAGATACGCAGTATTTT.

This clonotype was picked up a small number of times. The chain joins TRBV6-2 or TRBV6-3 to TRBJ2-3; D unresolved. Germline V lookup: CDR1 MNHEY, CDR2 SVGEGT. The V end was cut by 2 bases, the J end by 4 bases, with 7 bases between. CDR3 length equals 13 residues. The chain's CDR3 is CASSYRFADTQYF. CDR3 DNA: TGTGCCAGCAGTTACAGGTTCGCAGATACGCAGTATTTT.

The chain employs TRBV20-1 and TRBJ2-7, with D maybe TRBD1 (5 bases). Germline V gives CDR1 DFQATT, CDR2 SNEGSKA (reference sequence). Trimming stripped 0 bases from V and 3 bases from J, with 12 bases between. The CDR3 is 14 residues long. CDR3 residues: CSARDLSRVYEQYV. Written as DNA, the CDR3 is TGCAGTGCTAGAGATCTATCCAGGGTCTACGAGCAGTACGTC.

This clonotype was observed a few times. The CDR3 here is CASSPDFLSGTDTQYF. The CDR3 region has the DNA TGTGCCAGCAGTCCCGATTTCCTATCGGGCACAGATACGCAGTATTTT. The chain recombines TRBV7-9 with TRBJ2-3; unclear D gene. This CDR3 has 16 residues. V gave up 6 bases and J gave up 1 base, with 17 bases separating them. Looked up from germline, CDR1 is SEHNR and CDR2 is FQNEAQ (reference sequence).

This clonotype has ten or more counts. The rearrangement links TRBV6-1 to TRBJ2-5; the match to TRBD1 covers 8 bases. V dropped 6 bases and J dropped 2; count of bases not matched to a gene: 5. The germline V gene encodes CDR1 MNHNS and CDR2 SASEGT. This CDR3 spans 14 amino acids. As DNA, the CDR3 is TGTGCCAGCAGATGGAACAGGGGGCAAGAGACCCAGTACTTC. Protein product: CASRWNRGQETQYF.

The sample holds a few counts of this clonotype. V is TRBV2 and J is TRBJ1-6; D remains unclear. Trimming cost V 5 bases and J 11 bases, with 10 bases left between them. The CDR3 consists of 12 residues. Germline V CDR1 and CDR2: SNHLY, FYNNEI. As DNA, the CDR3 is TGTGCCAGCAGTACCGACAAGCCACCCCTCCACTTT. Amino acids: CASSTDKPPLHF.

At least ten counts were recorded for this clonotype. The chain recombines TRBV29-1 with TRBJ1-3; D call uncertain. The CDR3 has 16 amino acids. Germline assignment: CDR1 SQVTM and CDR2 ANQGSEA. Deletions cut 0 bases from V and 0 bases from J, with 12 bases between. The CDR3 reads CSVEEFESLSGNTIYF. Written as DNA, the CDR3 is TGCAGCGTTGAAGAATTTGAGTCGCTCTCTGGAAACACCATATATTTT.

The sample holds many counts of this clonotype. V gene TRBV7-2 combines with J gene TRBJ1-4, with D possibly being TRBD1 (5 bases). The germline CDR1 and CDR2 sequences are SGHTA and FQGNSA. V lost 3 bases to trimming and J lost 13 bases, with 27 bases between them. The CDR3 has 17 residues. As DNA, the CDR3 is TGTGCCAGCAGCTTTAGCCCGAAGATAGGGTCAGGGTCGCGACTGTTTTTT. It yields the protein CASSFSPKIGSGSRLFF.

CDR3 residues: CASSNRGRRGYTF. DNA for the CDR3: TGTGCCAGTAGTAACAGGGGGCGAAGAGGCTACACCTTC. V gene TRBV19 combines with J gene TRBJ1-2; 9 bases align to TRBD1. Per the germline V gene, CDR1 is LNHDA and CDR2 is SQIVND (reference sequence). Trimming cost V 4 bases and J 8 bases; bases outside gene matches: 5. There are 13 residues in the CDR3.

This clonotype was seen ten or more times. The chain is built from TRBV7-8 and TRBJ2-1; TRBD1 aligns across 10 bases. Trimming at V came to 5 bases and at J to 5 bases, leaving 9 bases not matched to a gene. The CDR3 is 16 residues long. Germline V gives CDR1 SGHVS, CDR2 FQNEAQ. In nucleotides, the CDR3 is TGTGCCAGCAGCCCATTCTCGGGACAGGGGAACAATGAGCAGTTCTTC. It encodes CASSPFSGQGNNEQFF.

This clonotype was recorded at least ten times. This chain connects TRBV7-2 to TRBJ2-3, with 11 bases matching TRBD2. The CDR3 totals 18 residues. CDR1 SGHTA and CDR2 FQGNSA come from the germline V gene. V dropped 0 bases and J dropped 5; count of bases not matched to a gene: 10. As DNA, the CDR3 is TGTGCCAGCAGCTTAGCGCTGGGTAGCGGGAGGGCCGAAGATACGCAGTATTTT. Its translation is CASSLALGSGRAEDTQYF.

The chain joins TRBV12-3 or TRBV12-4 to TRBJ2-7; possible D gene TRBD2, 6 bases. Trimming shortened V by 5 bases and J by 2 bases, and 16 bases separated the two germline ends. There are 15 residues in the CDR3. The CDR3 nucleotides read TGTGCCAGCAGTCAGAGGGGAGGTAGTCCCTACGAGCAGTACTTC. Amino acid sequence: CASSQRGGSPYEQYF.

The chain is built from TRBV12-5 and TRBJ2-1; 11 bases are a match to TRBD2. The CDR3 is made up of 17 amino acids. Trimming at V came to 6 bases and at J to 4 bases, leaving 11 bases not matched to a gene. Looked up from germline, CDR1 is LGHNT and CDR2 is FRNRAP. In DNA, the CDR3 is TGTGCTAGTGGCCCTTGGGCTAGCGGGGGGAATTACAATGAGCAGTTCTTC. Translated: CASGPWASGGNYNEQFF.

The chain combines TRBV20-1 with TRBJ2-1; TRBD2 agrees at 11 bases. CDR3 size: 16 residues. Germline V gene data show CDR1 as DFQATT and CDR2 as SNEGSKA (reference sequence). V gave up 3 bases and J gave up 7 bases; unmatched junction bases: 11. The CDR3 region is CSASVRTSGRSNEQFF. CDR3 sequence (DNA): TGCAGTGCTAGCGTCCGAACTAGCGGGAGATCGAATGAGCAGTTCTTC.

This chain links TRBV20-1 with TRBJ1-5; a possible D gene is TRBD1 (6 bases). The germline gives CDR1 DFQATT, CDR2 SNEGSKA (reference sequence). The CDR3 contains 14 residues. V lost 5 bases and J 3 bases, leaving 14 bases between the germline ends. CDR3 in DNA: TGCAGTGCTCTGGAGAGGGGGACCAATCAGCCCCAGCATTTT. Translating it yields CSALERGTNQPQHF.

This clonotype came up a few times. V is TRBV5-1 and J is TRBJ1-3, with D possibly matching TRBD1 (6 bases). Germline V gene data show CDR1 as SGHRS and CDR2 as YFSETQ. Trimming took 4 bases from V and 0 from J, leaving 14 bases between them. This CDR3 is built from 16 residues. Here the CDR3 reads CASSVGTLSSGNTIYF. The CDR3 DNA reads TGCGCCAGCAGCGTCGGGACACTAAGCTCTGGAAACACCATATATTTT.

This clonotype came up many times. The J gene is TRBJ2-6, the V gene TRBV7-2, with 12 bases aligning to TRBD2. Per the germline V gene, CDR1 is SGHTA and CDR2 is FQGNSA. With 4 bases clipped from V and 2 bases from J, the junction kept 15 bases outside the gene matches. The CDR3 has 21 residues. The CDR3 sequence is CASSSRSTSGRGLPGANVLTF. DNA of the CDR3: TGTGCCAGCAGCTCGAGATCGACTAGCGGGAGAGGTCTCCCTGGGGCCAACGTCCTGACTTTC.

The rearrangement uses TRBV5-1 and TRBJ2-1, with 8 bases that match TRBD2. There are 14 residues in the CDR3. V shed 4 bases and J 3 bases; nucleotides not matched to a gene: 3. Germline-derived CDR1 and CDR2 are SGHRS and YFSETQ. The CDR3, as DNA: TGCGCCAGCAGCCCGGGGACTAGCTACAATGAGCAGTTCTTC. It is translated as CASSPGTSYNEQFF.

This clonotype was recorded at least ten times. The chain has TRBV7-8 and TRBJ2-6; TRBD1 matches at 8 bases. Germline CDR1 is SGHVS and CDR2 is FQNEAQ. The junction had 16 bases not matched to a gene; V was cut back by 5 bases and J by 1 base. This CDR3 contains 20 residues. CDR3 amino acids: CASSPFLPGQGQSGANVLTF. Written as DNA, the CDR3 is TGTGCCAGCAGCCCCTTTCTGCCTGGACAGGGACAATCTGGGGCCAACGTCCTGACTTTC.

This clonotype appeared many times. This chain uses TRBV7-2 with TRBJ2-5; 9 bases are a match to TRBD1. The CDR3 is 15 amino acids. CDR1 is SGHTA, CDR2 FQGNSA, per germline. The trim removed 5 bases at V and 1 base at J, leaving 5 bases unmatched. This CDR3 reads CASSRMDRGQETQYF. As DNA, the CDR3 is TGTGCCAGCAGCCGAATGGACAGGGGCCAAGAGACCCAGTACTTC.